A selection of T cell receptor beta chains follows, all from one sample in a study of shared clonotypes between healthy human individuals. Measured with immunoSEQ multiplex PCR; TCRdb has only the in-frame clones, and not every one. The profile shows approximately 1,500,000 clones, 96% of them singletons. Specimen: naive CD4+ T cells sorted from blood. These receptors were obtained from a man aged 25-40 years in good health. Each CDR3 is given with its conserved first and last residue. The D gene is left open where the match is weak. Clone size appears in some rows only: once, few, many, or a class for an expanded clone.

J: TRBJ2-6
D: .
size: .
V: TRBV5-1
DNA: TGCGCCAGCAGCATGGGAGCGGTGGGCGGGGCCAACGTCCTGACTTTC
CDR3: CASSMGAVGGANVLTF

J: TRBJ2-3
D: .
size: .
V: TRBV11-2
DNA: TGTGCCAGCACCCGTACCCCTAATCGGGGAGATACGCAGTATTTT
CDR3: CASTRTPNRGDTQYF

J: TRBJ1-1
D: .
size: .
V: TRBV10-3
DNA: TGTGCCATCAGTGACCCTAAACAGATGAACACTGAAGCTTTCTTT
CDR3: CAISDPKQMNTEAFF

J: TRBJ2-2
D: .
size: .
V: TRBV27
DNA: TGTGCCAGCAGTCCGACCCGGACCGCTACCACCGGGGAGCTGTTTTTT
CDR3: CASSPTRTATTGELFF

J: TRBJ1-4
D: .
size: .
V: TRBV29-1
DNA: TGCAGCGTTGAAGATTGGAGGAATGAAAAACTGTTTTTT
CDR3: CSVEDWRNEKLFF

J: TRBJ2-7
D: TRBD2
size: .
V: TRBV5-1
DNA: TGCGCCAGCAGCCCCGGACTAGCGGGAAGCGAGCAGTACTTC
CDR3: CASSPGLAGSEQYF

J: TRBJ1-4
D: .
size: .
V: TRBV18
DNA: TGTGCCAGCTCACCCCTGGGTCTTGCAACTAATGAAAAACTGTTTTTT
CDR3: CASSPLGLATNEKLFF

J: TRBJ1-2
D: TRBD1
size: .
V: TRBV6-5
DNA: TGTGCCAGCAGACAGGGGTATGGCTACACCTTC
CDR3: CASRQGYGYTF

J: TRBJ1-4
D: .
size: once
V: TRBV5-4
DNA: TGTGCCAGCAGCCCGGGTGGAGCTGCCTTCGTTAATGAAAAACTGTTTTTT
CDR3: CASSPGGAAFVNEKLFF

J: TRBJ2-7
D: .
size: .
V: TRBV11-3
DNA: TGTGCCAGCAGCTTGAGGGGTCAGTCCTACGAGCAGTACTTC
CDR3: CASSLRGQSYEQYF

J: TRBJ2-1
D: .
size: .
V: TRBV11-3
DNA: TGTGCCAGCAGCTTTAGGGGCACTTACAATGAGCAGTTCTTC
CDR3: CASSFRGTYNEQFF

J: TRBJ2-7
D: .
size: .
V: TRBV6-1
DNA: TGTGCCAGCAGTGATCAGACACGCAGCTCCTACGAGCAGTACTTC
CDR3: CASSDQTRSSYEQYF

J: TRBJ1-2
D: .
size: .
V: TRBV11-2
DNA: TGTGCCAGCCGTAGGTTTCAGGGGAACTATGGCTACACCTTC
CDR3: CASRRFQGNYGYTF

J: TRBJ1-4
D: .
size: .
V: TRBV6-1
DNA: TGTGCCAGCAGTGACAGGGGCTTATCTAATGAAAAACTGTTTTTT
CDR3: CASSDRGLSNEKLFF

J: TRBJ1-1
D: .
size: .
V: TRBV7-3
DNA: TGTGCCAGCAGCCCGACCGGGACCACAAACACTGAAGCTTTCTTT
CDR3: CASSPTGTTNTEAFF

J: TRBJ2-3
D: .
size: .
V: TRBV2
DNA: TGTGCCAGCAGTGAGGGTGGTCAGAACACAGATACGCAGTATTTT
CDR3: CASSEGGQNTDTQYF

J: TRBJ1-2
D: TRBD1
size: once
V: TRBV9
DNA: TGTGCCAGCAGCCCCGACAGGGAGCGGGGCTATGGCTACACCTTC
CDR3: CASSPDRERGYGYTF

J: TRBJ2-1
D: TRBD2
size: .
V: TRBV7-9
DNA: TGTGCCAGCAGCTCTCCGGGGAGGGGCCACTACAATGAGCAGTTCTTC
CDR3: CASSSPGRGHYNEQFF

J: TRBJ2-1
D: TRBD2
size: .
V: TRBV6-5
DNA: TGTGCCAGCAGTTACCGACTAGCGGGAGCCTCGGGTGAGCAGTTCTTC
CDR3: CASSYRLAGASGEQFF

J: TRBJ1-5
D: TRBD1
size: .
V: TRBV6-6
DNA: TGTGCCAGCATTGAGGACAGGGGGCACCAGCCCCAGCATTTT
CDR3: CASIEDRGHQPQHF

J: TRBJ1-2
D: .
size: once
V: TRBV6-4
DNA: TGTGCCAGCTCTCGGGGATATGGGGGTGGCTACACCTTC
CDR3: CASSRGYGGGYTF

J: TRBJ1-1
D: TRBD1
size: .
V: TRBV6-1
DNA: TGTGCCAGCAGTGAAGCAGGGGGCCCCACTGAAGCTTTCTTT
CDR3: CASSEAGGPTEAFF

J: TRBJ2-7
D: TRBD2
size: few
V: TRBV10-1
DNA: TGCGCCAGCAGTGAGTTGATCGGGCTAGCGGTTTACGAGCAGTACTTC
CDR3: CASSELIGLAVYEQYF

J: TRBJ2-1
D: TRBD1
size: .
V: TRBV29-1
DNA: TGCAGCGTTGTAGGGGACAGGGTCCCCAATGAGCAGTTCTTC
CDR3: CSVVGDRVPNEQFF

J: TRBJ2-7
D: .
size: .
V: TRBV11-2
DNA: TGTGCCAGCACGAGTCCGACAGGCGCGTACTTC
CDR3: CASTSPTGAYF

J: TRBJ2-3
D: TRBD2
size: .
V: TRBV7-2
DNA: TGTGCCAGCAGCCTATCCGGGACTAGCGGTACGCAGTATTTT
CDR3: CASSLSGTSGTQYF

J: TRBJ1-4
D: .
size: .
V: TRBV7-2
DNA: TGTGCCAGCAGCTTAGGACACCCGGGGGGTGAAAAACTGTTTTTT
CDR3: CASSLGHPGGEKLFF

J: TRBJ1-2
D: TRBD1
size: .
V: TRBV29-1
DNA: TGCAGCGTCCTACAGGGGGCGGTATATGGCTACACCTTC
CDR3: CSVLQGAVYGYTF

J: TRBJ1-5
D: .
size: .
V: TRBV27
DNA: TGTGCCAGCAGTCCTTCATCTAATCAGCCCCAGCATTTT
CDR3: CASSPSSNQPQHF

J: TRBJ2-2
D: TRBD1
size: .
V: TRBV7-7
DNA: TGTGCTAGCAGCTTCGAGGCAGGGGGTACCGGGGAGCTGTTTTTT
CDR3: CASSFEAGGTGELFF

J: TRBJ2-2
D: TRBD2
size: once
V: TRBV11-2
DNA: TGTGCCAGCAGCTTGGGGAGGGTCACCGGGGAGCTGTTTTTT
CDR3: CASSLGRVTGELFF

J: TRBJ2-2
D: .
size: .
V: TRBV5-1
DNA: TGCGCCAGCAGCACCAATACCGGGGAGCTGTTTTTT
CDR3: CASSTNTGELFF

J: TRBJ2-7
D: .
size: .
V: TRBV10-3
DNA: TGTGCCATCAGTGGGGGTACCTACGAGCAGTACTTC
CDR3: CAISGGTYEQYF

J: TRBJ1-3
D: .
size: .
V: TRBV14
DNA: TGTGCCAGCAGCCAGGGGCGACCGAGCATATATTTT
CDR3: CASSQGRPSIYF

J: TRBJ2-7
D: .
size: .
V: TRBV30
DNA: TGTGCCTGGATGGATGGTCTAGCGAGATACGAGCAGTACTTC
CDR3: CAWMDGLARYEQYF

J: TRBJ2-5
D: TRBD2
size: .
V: TRBV11-2
DNA: TGTGCCAGCAGCTCTTCTCGACTAGCGGGATTGGAGACCCAGTACTTC
CDR3: CASSSSRLAGLETQYF

J: TRBJ2-1
D: .
size: .
V: TRBV10-3
DNA: TGTGCCATCAGTGAGTCGGGGAATGAGCAGTTCTTC
CDR3: CAISESGNEQFF

J: TRBJ1-2
D: .
size: .
V: TRBV9
DNA: TGTGCCAGCAGCGGGTCGGGAGGGATTCACTATGGCTACACCTTC
CDR3: CASSGSGGIHYGYTF

J: TRBJ2-1
D: .
size: .
V: TRBV29-1
DNA: TGCAGCGTTGAATGGAGGGGGCAGGGGAATGAGCAGTTCTTC
CDR3: CSVEWRGQGNEQFF

J: TRBJ2-2
D: .
size: .
V: TRBV6-5
DNA: TGTGCCAGCAGTTCTCCCATCCCCGGGGAGCTGTTTTTT
CDR3: CASSSPIPGELFF

J: TRBJ1-1
D: TRBD1
size: .
V: TRBV18
DNA: TGTGCCAGCTCACGCGATACAGGGGGCACTGAAGCTTTCTTT
CDR3: CASSRDTGGTEAFF

J: TRBJ2-2
D: TRBD1
size: .
V: TRBV5-1
DNA: TGCGCCAGCAGCTCGCGAGGACAGGGGGCGGTCACCGGGGAGCTGTTTTTT
CDR3: CASSSRGQGAVTGELFF

J: TRBJ2-4
D: .
size: .
V: TRBV6-1
DNA: TGTGCCAGCAGGGACAGTTTAGCCAAAAACATTCAGTACTTC
CDR3: CASRDSLAKNIQYF

J: TRBJ2-7
D: .
size: .
V: TRBV19
DNA: TGTGCCAGTAGCGCGATGAACTACGAGCAGTACTTC
CDR3: CASSAMNYEQYF

J: TRBJ2-1
D: .
size: .
V: TRBV7-2
DNA: TGTGCCAGCAGCTTACAGGGGCCTTCGTCCAATGAGCAGTTCTTC
CDR3: CASSLQGPSSNEQFF

J: TRBJ1-2
D: TRBD1
size: .
V: TRBV28
DNA: TGTGCCAGCAGTTTACACGGGACAGGGGGCCGTGGCTACACCTTC
CDR3: CASSLHGTGGRGYTF

J: TRBJ2-1
D: .
size: .
V: TRBV5-1
DNA: TGCGCCAGCAGCTTGAGCTATGCAGATGAGCAGTTCTTC
CDR3: CASSLSYADEQFF

J: TRBJ1-5
D: TRBD1
size: .
V: TRBV28
DNA: TGTGCCAGCAGTGGGACAGGGGTTTGGAATAGCAATCAGCCCCAGCATTTT
CDR3: CASSGTGVWNSNQPQHF

J: TRBJ2-7
D: TRBD2
size: .
V: TRBV11-2
DNA: TGTGCCAGCAGCCGGCGGGAGGGCCCGTACGAGCAGTACTTC
CDR3: CASSRREGPYEQYF

J: TRBJ1-2
D: .
size: .
V: TRBV2
DNA: TGTGCCAGCCATCGGACCCCATCGGGCTACACCTTC
CDR3: CASHRTPSGYTF